The source of this T cell receptor (beta chain) is a study of OX40 agonist ivuxolimab in advanced cancers. CDR3 length: 16 amino acids. CDR1 and CDR2 from the germline V gene are SGHTS and YDEGEE. V lost 2 bases to trimming and J lost 1 base; unmatched junction nucleotides: 6. Method: immunoSEQ multiplex PCR; TCRdb's copy keeps in-frame clones and lacks some. The data contain around 80,000 clones, roughly 86% of them singletons. V and J are TRBV5-8 and TRBJ1-5, with 7 bases fitting TRBD1. The source of this sequence is an adult with an advanced solid tumor such as melanoma, head and neck, liver or kidney cancer. The source material was CD4+ or CD8+ T cells sorted from blood, sampled in a trial of the OX40 agonist ivuxolimab. The CDR3 loop reads CASSFWGRGSNQPQHF. CDR3 coding DNA: TGTGCCAGCAGCTTTTGGGGCAGGGGGAGCAATCAGCCCCAGCATTTT.